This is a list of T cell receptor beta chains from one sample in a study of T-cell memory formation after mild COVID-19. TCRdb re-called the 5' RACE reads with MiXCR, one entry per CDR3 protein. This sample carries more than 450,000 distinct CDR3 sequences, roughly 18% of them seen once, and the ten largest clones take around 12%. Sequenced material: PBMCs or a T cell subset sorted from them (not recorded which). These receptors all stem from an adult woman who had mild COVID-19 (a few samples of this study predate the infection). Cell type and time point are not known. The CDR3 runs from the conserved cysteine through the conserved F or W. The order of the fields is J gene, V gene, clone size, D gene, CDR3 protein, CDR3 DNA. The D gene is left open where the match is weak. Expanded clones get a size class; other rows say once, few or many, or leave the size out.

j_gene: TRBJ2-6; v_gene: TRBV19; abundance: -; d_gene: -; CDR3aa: CASSFPVSGANVLTF; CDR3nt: TGTGCCAGTAGTTTTCCCGTGTCTGGGGCCAACGTCCTGACTTTC
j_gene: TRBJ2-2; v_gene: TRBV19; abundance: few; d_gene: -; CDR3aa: CSSSDGAANTGELFF; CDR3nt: TGTTCTAGTAGTGATGGGGCAGCGAACACCGGGGAGCTGTTTTTT
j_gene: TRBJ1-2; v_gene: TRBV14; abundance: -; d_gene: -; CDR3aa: CASSQDLDPGTF; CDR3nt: TGTGCCAGCAGCCAAGATCTAGACCCCGGCACCTTC
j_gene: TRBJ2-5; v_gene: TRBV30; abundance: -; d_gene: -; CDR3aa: CAWKGGKTQYF; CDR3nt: TGTGCCTGGAAAGGGGGGAAGACCCAGTACTTC
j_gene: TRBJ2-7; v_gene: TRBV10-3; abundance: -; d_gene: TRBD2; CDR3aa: CAISEPGLAVGEQYF; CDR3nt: TGTGCCATCAGTGAGCCAGGACTAGCTGTAGGGGAGCAGTACTTC
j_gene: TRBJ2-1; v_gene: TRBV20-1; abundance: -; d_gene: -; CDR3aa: CSAREEGTYTEQFF; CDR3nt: TGCAGTGCTAGAGAGGAAGGGACCTACACTGAGCAGTTCTTC
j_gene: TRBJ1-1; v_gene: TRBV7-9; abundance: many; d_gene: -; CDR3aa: CASRPGTRREFTEAFF; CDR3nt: TGTGCCAGCAGACCCGGGACACGAAGAGAGTTCACTGAAGCTTTCTTT
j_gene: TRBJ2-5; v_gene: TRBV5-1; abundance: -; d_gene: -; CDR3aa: CASSSTSDRGETQYF; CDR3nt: TGCGCCAGCAGCTCAACTTCCGATAGGGGAGAGACCCAGTACTTC
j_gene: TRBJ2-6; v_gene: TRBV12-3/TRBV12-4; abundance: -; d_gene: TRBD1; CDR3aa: CASSPNPGTVNRGANVLTF; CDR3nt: TGTGCCAGCAGTCCTAATCCCGGGACAGTCAACCGGGGGGCCAACGTCCTGACTTTC
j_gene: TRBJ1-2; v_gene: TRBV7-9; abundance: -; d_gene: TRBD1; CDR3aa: CASSRTGGSGYTF; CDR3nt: TGTGCCAGCAGCCGTACAGGGGGCTCTGGCTACACCTTC
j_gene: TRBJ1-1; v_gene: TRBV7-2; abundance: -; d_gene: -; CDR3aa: CASSTRSTAVNTEAFF; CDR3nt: TGTGCCAGCAGCACACGATCGACCGCAGTGAACACTGAAGCTTTCTTT
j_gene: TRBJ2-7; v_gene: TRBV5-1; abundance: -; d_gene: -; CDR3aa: CASSHIPDAYEQYF; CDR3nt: TGCGCCAGCAGCCACATCCCGGACGCCTACGAGCAGTACTTC
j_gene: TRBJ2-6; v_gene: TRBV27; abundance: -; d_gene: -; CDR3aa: CASSRISGANVLTF; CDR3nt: TGTGCCAGCAGTCGCATCTCTGGGGCCAACGTCCTGACTTTC
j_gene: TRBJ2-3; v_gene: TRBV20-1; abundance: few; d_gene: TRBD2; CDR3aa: CSASRRSGVLSTDTQYF; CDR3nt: TGCAGTGCTAGTCGCCGTAGCGGGGTCCTTAGCACAGATACGCAGTATTTT
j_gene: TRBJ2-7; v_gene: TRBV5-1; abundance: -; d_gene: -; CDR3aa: CASRIRDTHYEQYF; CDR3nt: TGCGCCAGCAGGATCCGGGACACACACTACGAGCAGTACTTC
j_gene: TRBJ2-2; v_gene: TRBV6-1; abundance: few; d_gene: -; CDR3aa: CASSRDSIGELFF; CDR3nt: TGTGCCAGCAGCCGCGACAGTATCGGGGAGCTGTTTTTT
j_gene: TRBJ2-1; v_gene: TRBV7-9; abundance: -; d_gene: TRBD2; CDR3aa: CASSPPSGHGNNEQFF; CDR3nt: TGTGCCAGCAGCCCACCTAGCGGGCACGGCAACAATGAGCAGTTCTTC
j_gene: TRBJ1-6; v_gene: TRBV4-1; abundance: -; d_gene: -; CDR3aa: CASSHEHKSNSPLHF; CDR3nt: TGCGCCAGCAGCCACGAACACAAGTCGAATTCACCCCTCCACTTT
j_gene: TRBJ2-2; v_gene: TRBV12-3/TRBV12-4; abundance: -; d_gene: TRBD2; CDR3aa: CASSPIGLAGGYTGELFF; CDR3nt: TGTGCCAGCAGCCCGATAGGGCTAGCGGGAGGTTACACCGGGGAGCTGTTTTTT
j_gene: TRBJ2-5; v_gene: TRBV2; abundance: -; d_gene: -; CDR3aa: CASRKRGWETQYF; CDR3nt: TGTGCCAGCAGAAAAAGGGGATGGGAGACCCAGTACTTC
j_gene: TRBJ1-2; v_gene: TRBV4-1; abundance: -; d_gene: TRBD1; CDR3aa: CASSQESGFMGGQGVINGYTF; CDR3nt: TGCGCCAGCAGCCAAGAGTCAGGTTTCATGGGGGGACAGGGGGTTATCAATGGCTACACCTTC
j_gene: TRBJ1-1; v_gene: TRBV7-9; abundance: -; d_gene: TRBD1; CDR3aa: CASSTRTGRNTEAFF; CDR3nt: TGTGCCAGCAGCACTAGGACAGGCCGGAACACTGAAGCTTTCTTT
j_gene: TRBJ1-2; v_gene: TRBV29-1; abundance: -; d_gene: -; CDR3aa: CSVEDRNYGYTF; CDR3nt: TGCAGCGTTGAAGATCGAAACTATGGCTACACCTTC
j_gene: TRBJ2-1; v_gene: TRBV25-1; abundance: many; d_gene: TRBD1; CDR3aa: CASSVLTGTEKKVF; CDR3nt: TGTGCCAGCAGTGTCCTAACCGGGACAGAGAAAAAGGTCTTC
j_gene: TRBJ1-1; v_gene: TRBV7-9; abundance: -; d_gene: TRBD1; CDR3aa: CASSITGAGEAFF; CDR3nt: TGTGCCAGCAGCATCACAGGGGCTGGTGAAGCTTTCTTT
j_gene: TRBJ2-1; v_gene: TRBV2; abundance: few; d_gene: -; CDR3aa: CATRGIRWDRISYNEQFF; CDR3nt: TGTGCCACAAGGGGGATAAGGTGGGACCGAATCTCCTACAATGAGCAGTTCTTC
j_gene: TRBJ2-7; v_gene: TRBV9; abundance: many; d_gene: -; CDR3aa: CASSVEWESYEQYF; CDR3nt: TGTGCCAGCAGCGTAGAGTGGGAATCCTACGAGCAGTACTTC
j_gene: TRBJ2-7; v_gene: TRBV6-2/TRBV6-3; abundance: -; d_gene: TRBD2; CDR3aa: CASSWGLAGVGQYF; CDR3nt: TGTGCCAGCAGCTGGGGACTAGCGGGAGTAGGGCAGTACTTC
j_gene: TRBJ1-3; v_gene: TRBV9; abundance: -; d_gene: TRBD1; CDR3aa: CASSVVDRPGNTIYF; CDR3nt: TGTGCCAGCAGCGTAGTGGACAGGCCCGGAAACACCATATATTTT
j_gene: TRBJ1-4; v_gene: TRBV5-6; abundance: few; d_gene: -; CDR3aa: CASSGKRTATNEKLFF; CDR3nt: TGTGCCAGCAGCGGGAAAAGGACAGCAACTAATGAAAAACTGTTTTTT
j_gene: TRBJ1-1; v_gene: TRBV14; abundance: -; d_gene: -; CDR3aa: CASSQNGRTEAFF; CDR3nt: TGTGCCAGCAGCCAAAATGGTCGCACTGAAGCTTTCTTT
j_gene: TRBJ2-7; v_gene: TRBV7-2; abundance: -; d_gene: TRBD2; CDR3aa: CASSSLAGSRYEQYF; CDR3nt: TGTGCCAGCAGCTCACTAGCGGGATCGCGCTACGAGCAGTACTTC
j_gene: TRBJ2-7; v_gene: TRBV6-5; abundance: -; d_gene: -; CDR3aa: CASSYSLVRNEQYF; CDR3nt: TGTGCCAGCAGTTACTCGTTGGTTCGAAACGAGCAGTACTTC
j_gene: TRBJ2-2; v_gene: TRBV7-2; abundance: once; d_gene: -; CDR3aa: CASSFSGVDGELFF; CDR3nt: TGTGCCAGCAGCTTTTCAGGGGTAGACGGGGAGCTGTTTTTT
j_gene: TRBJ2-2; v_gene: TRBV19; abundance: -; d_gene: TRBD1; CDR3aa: CASKAGGANTGELFF; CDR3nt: TGTGCCAGTAAGGCAGGGGGCGCGAACACCGGGGAGCTGTTTTTT